Listed below are T cell receptor beta chains from one sample, sequenced in a study of cytomegalovirus exposure and HLA in healthy donors. Method: immunoSEQ multiplex PCR; TCRdb's copy keeps in-frame clones and lacks some. The sample has 150,000 to 200,000 clones, approximately 81% seen once; the top ten hold about 2.5%. Sequenced: PBMCs. The receptors derive from a woman in her fifties or sixties in good health and CMV-seronegative. Both conserved end residues are part of each CDR3. Fields, in order: clone size, V gene, D gene, J gene, CDR3 DNA, CDR3 protein. The D gene is left open where the match is weak. Some rows mark clone size as missing; the rest say once, few, many or name a class of expanded clone.

>.|TRBV7-9|TRBD1|TRBJ1-2
TGTGCCAGCACCTTGCCGGGACAGGGCTATGGCTACACCTTC
CASTLPGQGYGYTF
>.|TRBV9|TRBD2|TRBJ2-3
TGTGCCAGCAGCGAGAACAGCGGGGTGGGTACGCAGTATTTT
CASSENSGVGTQYF
>.|TRBV29-1|TRBD1|TRBJ1-2
TGCAGCGTTGAATCCCGGGACAGGGGTGGCTACACCTTC
CSVESRDRGGYTF
>few|TRBV5-1|TRBD2|TRBJ2-3
TGCGCCAGCAGCGGGCAGACTAGCGGTCCCACAGATACGCAGTATTTT
CASSGQTSGPTDTQYF
>once|TRBV27|.|TRBJ2-5
TGTGCCAGCAGTTTCTTTGGCAACCTCCAAGAGACCCAGTACTTC
CASSFFGNLQETQYF
>.|TRBV7-7|.|TRBJ2-2
TGTGCCAGCAGCTTAGCCCCAAACACCGGGGAGCTGTTTTTT
CASSLAPNTGELFF
>few|TRBV27|.|TRBJ1-2
TGTGCCAGCAGGCCCAGCGGGCCCGGGCACTATGGCTACACCTTC
CASRPSGPGHYGYTF
>.|TRBV5-1|.|TRBJ2-7
TGCGCCAGCAGCTTGGCCACGAGCGTGGCAGGGGTGGGCGAGCAGTACTTC
CASSLATSVAGVGEQYF
>.|TRBV6-4|TRBD1|TRBJ2-6
TGTGCCAGCAGTGAGACCGGGACAGCTGGGGCCAACGTCCTGGCTTTC
CASSETGTAGANVLAF
>once|TRBV5-1|TRBD1|TRBJ2-1
TGCGCCAGCTTTACAGGGGGCGCCTTCCATGAGCAGTTCTTC
CASFTGGAFHEQFF
>.|TRBV10-3|.|TRBJ2-1
TGTGCCATCAGTACTATAGAAGGCAATGAGCAGTTCTTC
CAISTIEGNEQFF
>few|TRBV25-1|.|TRBJ1-2
TGTGCCAGCAGTGAACTATCCCGAGCTTATGGCTACACCTTC
CASSELSRAYGYTF
>.|TRBV5-1|.|TRBJ2-1
TGCGCCAGCAGCTTGGATCCATTCGACAGCAATGAGCAGTTCTTC
CASSLDPFDSNEQFF
>few|TRBV18|TRBD1|TRBJ2-4
TGTGCCAGCTCACTTCAGAGGACAGGGCCGGCGGACATTCAGTACTTC
CASSLQRTGPADIQYF
>.|TRBV7-7|.|TRBJ2-7
TGTGCTAGCAGCTTAGCCAGGGGAAGCTCCTACGAGCAGTACTTC
CASSLARGSSYEQYF
>.|TRBV30|TRBD1|TRBJ2-7
TGTGCCTGGACCTTTCCAGCACAGGGGGCGACCTACGAGCAGTACTTC
CAWTFPAQGATYEQYF
>few|TRBV4-3|TRBD1|TRBJ2-5
TGCGCCAGCAGCCAAGATCAGGGACAGGTGGGGGAGACCCAGTACTTC
CASSQDQGQVGETQYF
>.|TRBV18|TRBD1|TRBJ2-7
TGTGCCAGCTCACCAGGGACAGGCTACGAGCAGTACTTC
CASSPGTGYEQYF
>.|TRBV27|.|TRBJ2-4
TGTGCCAGCAGTTTAGGTCTAGAGGGAAACATTCAGTACTTC
CASSLGLEGNIQYF
>.|TRBV6-1|.|TRBJ2-3
TGTGCCGGGGGGGGCCCTCCAGATACGCAGTATTTT
CAGGGPPDTQYF
>few|TRBV6-1|.|TRBJ2-7
TGTGCCAGCAGTACAGGGATGGGGTCCTACGAGCAGTACTTC
CASSTGMGSYEQYF
>.|TRBV11-2|.|TRBJ1-2
TGTGCCAGCAGCTCGAGATTACAGGGTCAACCGACCGGCTACACCTTC
CASSSRLQGQPTGYTF
>.|TRBV28|.|TRBJ2-1
TGTGCCAGCAGTTTAGAACAGGGTGGCTCCTACAATGAGCAGTTCTTC
CASSLEQGGSYNEQFF
>few|TRBV4-1|TRBD2|TRBJ2-1
TGCGCCAGCAGCCTGACTAGCGGGATGGGTGAGCAGTTCTTC
CASSLTSGMGEQFF
>.|TRBV5-1|TRBD1|TRBJ2-7
TGCGCCAGCAGCTTGACTCCGGGACAGGGAGGGTACGAGCAGTACTTC
CASSLTPGQGGYEQYF
>.|TRBV21-1|.|TRBJ1-1
TGTGCCAGCAGCAAAGAGGGGGGAGGGACTGAAGCTTTCTTT
CASSKEGGGTEAFF